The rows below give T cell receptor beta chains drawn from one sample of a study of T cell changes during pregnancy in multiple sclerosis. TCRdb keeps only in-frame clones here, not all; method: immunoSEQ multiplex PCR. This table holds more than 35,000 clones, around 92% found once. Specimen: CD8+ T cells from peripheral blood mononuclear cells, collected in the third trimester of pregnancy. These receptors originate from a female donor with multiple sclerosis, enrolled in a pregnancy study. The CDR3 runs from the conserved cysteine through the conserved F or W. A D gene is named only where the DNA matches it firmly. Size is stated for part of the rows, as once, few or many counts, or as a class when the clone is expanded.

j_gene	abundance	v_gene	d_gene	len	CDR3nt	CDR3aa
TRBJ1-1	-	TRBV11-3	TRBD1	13	TGTGCCAGCAGCTTCAGGGGGGAAACTGAAGCTTTCTTT	CASSFRGETEAFF
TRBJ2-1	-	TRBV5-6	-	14	TGTGCCAGCAGCGCCGGGACTTGGGTCGGTGAGCAGTTCTTC	CASSAGTWVGEQFF
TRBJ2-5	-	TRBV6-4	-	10	TGCGCCAGCCGAGGGGAGACCCAGTACTTC	CASRGETQYF
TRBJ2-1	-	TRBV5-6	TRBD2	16	TGTGCCAGCAGCTGGGGACTAGCGGGGGTCTACAATGAGCAGTTCTTC	CASSWGLAGVYNEQFF
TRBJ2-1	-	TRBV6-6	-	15	TGTGCCAGCAGTTCACGAGGGGGGGGGTACAATGAGCAGTTCTTC	CASSSRGGGYNEQFF
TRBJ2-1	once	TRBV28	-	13	TGTGCCAGCAGTTTCCAGGGGGGCAATGAGCAGTTCTTC	CASSFQGGNEQFF
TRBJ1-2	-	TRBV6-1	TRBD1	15	TGTGCCAGCAGTGAGTTTGGGACAGTTGACTATGGCTACACCTTC	CASSEFGTVDYGYTF
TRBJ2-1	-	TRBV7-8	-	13	TGTGCCAGCAGCGGGGGAGGTCGACATGAGCAGTTCTTC	CASSGGGRHEQFF
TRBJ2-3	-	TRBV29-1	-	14	TGCAGCGTTGAACTAGTGCTAGCGATGGATACGCAGTATTTT	CSVELVLAMDTQYF
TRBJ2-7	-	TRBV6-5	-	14	TGTGCCAGCAGTTACTCCGGGAACTCCTACGAGCAGTACTTC	CASSYSGNSYEQYF
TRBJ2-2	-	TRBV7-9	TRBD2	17	TGTGCCAGCAGCTTAGCGGGACTAGCGGGGGTCACCGGGGAGCTGTTTTTT	CASSLAGLAGVTGELFF
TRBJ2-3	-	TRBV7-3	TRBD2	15	TGTGCCAGCAGTTCTAGCGGGGCTAGCACAGATACGCAGTATTTT	CASSSSGASTDTQYF
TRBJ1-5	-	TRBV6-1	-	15	TGTGCCAGCAGTGAGGCCCGGAGAGGCAATCAGCCCCAGCATTTT	CASSEARRGNQPQHF
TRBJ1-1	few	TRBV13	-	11	TGTGCCAGCTCGGGGGGGCCCGAAGCTTTCTTT	CASSGGPEAFF
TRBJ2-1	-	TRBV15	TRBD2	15	TGTGCCACCAGCTCCAGCGGGGGCGGGTACAATGAGCAGTTCTTC	CATSSSGGGYNEQFF
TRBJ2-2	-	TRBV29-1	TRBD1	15	TGCAGCGTTGAACTCCAGGGGGCAAGCACCGGGGAGCTGTTTTTT	CSVELQGASTGELFF
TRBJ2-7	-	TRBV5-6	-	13	TGTGCCAGCAGTCTGGGGAGGGGGTTTGAGCAGTACTTC	CASSLGRGFEQYF
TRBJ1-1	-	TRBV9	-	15	TGTGCCAGCAGCGGGGAGAGGGTTAGGGACACTGAAGCTTTCTTT	CASSGERVRDTEAFF
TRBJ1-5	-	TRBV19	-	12	TGTGCCACCCAGTTGGGCAATCAGCCCCAGCATTTT	CATQLGNQPQHF
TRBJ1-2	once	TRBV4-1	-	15	TGCGCCAGCAGCCAAGAGCCTGGGACACACTATGGCTACACCTTC	CASSQEPGTHYGYTF
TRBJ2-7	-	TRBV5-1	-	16	TGCGCCAGCAGCTTGCCTGACGACAGGAATACCTACGAGCAGTACTTC	CASSLPDDRNTYEQYF
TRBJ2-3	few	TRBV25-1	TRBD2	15	TGTGCCAGCAGTCTGGGGGGGGTTAGCACAGATACGCAGTATTTT	CASSLGGVSTDTQYF
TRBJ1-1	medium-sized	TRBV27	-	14	TGTGCCAGCAGTTCCGGACTGTCGATCACTGAAGCTTTCTTT	CASSSGLSITEAFF
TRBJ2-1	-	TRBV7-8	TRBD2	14	TGTGCCAGCAGCGGTAGCGGGGGAGGCAATGAGCAGTTCTTC	CASSGSGGGNEQFF